This TCR beta chain is from a study of T-cell reconstitution after alpha-beta-depleted transplantation in children. Study results and limitations: Reported findings indicate that, about two months after transplant, alpha-beta T cells came from several hundred expanded clones, which were derived from non-depleted graft cells. Newly produced T cells mostly provided counts and TCRbeta diversity after one year, as hyperexpanded clones declined.

The V end was cut by 4 bases, the J end by 0 bases, with 13 bases between. This CDR3 has 15 amino acids. Germline V CDR1 and CDR2: SGHKS, YYEKEE (reference sequence). Preparation of the TCRbeta library involved a method that used unique molecular identifiers. TCRdb passed the PCR reads through MiXCR, listing each CDR3 protein once. The top ten clones hold 13% to 15% of a sample with about 580,000 distinct CDR3 sequences, 20% to 25% of them seen once. With respect to this clonotype: The antigen is unknown.

J is TRBJ1-2 and V is TRBV5-5; D is perhaps TRBD1 (6 bases). The material sequenced was PBMCs, mostly from graft donor cells, taken 360 days after TCRalphabeta/CD19-depleted stem cell transplant. The sequence was collected from a boy under two years old who had a stem cell transplant for acute myeloid leukemia, so the T cells may come from the graft donor. CDR3 DNA sequence: TGTGCCAGCAGCCTCGGGACACGGGCTAACTATGGCTACACCTTC. Translating it yields CASSLGTRANYGYTF.